This entry concerns a single T cell receptor (beta chain). Its cognate antigen is unknown. This specimen comes from a study of T cell repertoires in cytomegalovirus infection. Study-wide background: Signatures in public TCR beta sequences pointed to both CMV infection and matching HLA type. Points from the study as a whole: It was HLA-C-restricted CMV-specific TCR beta clonotypes that dominated the response ex vivo.

One entry per CDR3 protein, called by TCRdb with MiXCR from the reads. The table records about a million distinct CDR3 sequences, around 32% of them present only once. V was clipped by 6 bases and J by 5 bases; unmatched bases: 4. CDR1 is ENHRY, CDR2 SYGVKD, per germline. CDR3 length equals 13 residues. The TCR comes from a human donor in good health (CMV status not recorded). Some clones in this sample may be carry-over from other donors' samples. This material consisted of cultured CD8+ T cells from PBMCs, taken from culture after CMV antigen stimulation. The gene calls are TRBV10-3 and TRBJ2-1; 7 bases are a match to TRBD1. CDR3 loop: CAIRVDRDNEQFF. CDR3 DNA sequence: TGTGCCATCAGGGTTGACAGGGACAATGAGCAGTTCTTC.